This T cell receptor (beta chain) was recovered during a study of naive and memory T cell subsets. The sample holds a few counts of this clonotype. The beta constant-region primer was an equimolar mix of two oligonucleotides covering TRBC1 and TRBC2. MiXCR was run by TCRdb on the UMI-ligation and nested PCR reads, yielding one entry per CDR3 protein. The sample has 70,000 to 95,000 distinct CDR3 sequences; around 7% are singletons. CDR3 length: 14 residues. The germline V gene has CDR1 SGHVS and CDR2 FQNEAQ. With 5 bases clipped from V and 2 bases from J, the junction kept 6 bases outside the gene matches.

The sequenced sample consisted of central memory CD4+ T cells from blood. The V and J genes are TRBV7-8 and TRBJ2-7; 7 positions match TRBD1. The TCR comes from a human donor in good health. CDR3 residues: CASSLRDSPYEQYF. The CDR3 nucleotides read TGTGCCAGCAGCCTCCGGGACAGCCCCTACGAGCAGTACTTC.